This TCR beta chain was found in a study of T cells in Graves' hyperthyroidism and ophthalmopathy. Study in general: Any treatment followed the collection of peripheral blood at initial diagnosis.

Amplification of TCR beta CDR3 regions was performed using RNA transcripts as template. HTBI primers were the set used in a first-round RT-PCR of the TCR CDR3. MiXCR, applied by TCRdb to the multiplex PCR reads, yields one record per CDR3 protein. The sample contains under 350,000 distinct CDR3 sequences, roughly a fifth of which appear only once. Only a few counts were recorded for this clonotype. The antigen is unknown. Each patient was aged 18 to 65 and had newly diagnosed hyperthyroidism of under 2 months' duration. Approximately 9.3 ml of fresh peripheral blood supplied the PBMCs. The V end was cut by 7 bases, the J end by 0 bases, with 10 bases between. The CDR3 is 14 residues long. Study-wide findings and caveats: Most expanded thyroid clonotypes above 0.001 recurred in blood.

This sequence originates from a woman aged 50 to 60 with Graves' hyperthyroidism. The sample consisted of blood. The chain uses TRBV12-3 or TRBV12-4 and TRBJ1-3; D call uncertain. The CDR3 region is CASTWTPSGNTIYF. The CDR3 DNA follows: TGTGCCAGCACCTGGACGCCCTCTGGAAACACCATATATTTT.